This TCR beta chain was identified in a study of chemoradiotherapy in HPV16-positive cancers. Study in general: Functional T-cell assays on two HPV16-positive patients' cells defined candidate HPV-specific clones and common TCR motifs.

In the case of this clone: The antigen remains unidentified.

Whole-study findings and limits: During treatment, candidate HPV-specific clones and E7-related motifs expanded in tumor.

Germline loops: CDR1 SNHLY, CDR2 FYNNEI. The CDR3 spans 11 residues. Repertoires were sampled repeatedly during chemoradiotherapy. The protocol was immunoSEQ multiplex PCR, while the TCRdb copy is restricted to in-frame clones and leaves out a portion. The sample carries about 29,000 clones, about 89% recorded once. The sample consisted of blood, taken from a patient who underwent chemoradiotherapy. V usage is TRBV2 and J usage is TRBJ2-1; 7 bases line up with TRBD2. This TCR was recovered from a human donor with HPV-associated anogenital cancer. The CDR3 bases are TGTGCAACCCGACTAGCAAATGAGCAGTTCTTC. Translated: CATRLANEQFF.